A selection of T cell receptor beta chains follows, all from one sample in a study of blood T cell repertoires in COVID-19. The method was immunoSEQ multiplex PCR; TCRdb's version includes in-frame clones alone and lacks a portion of them. This sample has roughly 350,000 clones, with 80% to 90% found just once. The sequenced sample was peripheral blood. Source of these receptors: a woman aged 25 to 45 with COVID-19, enrolled during active disease. The CDR3 runs from the conserved cysteine through the conserved F or W. The D gene is left open where the match is weak. Clone size, where shown, is once, few, many, or a class for clones that have expanded.

clone_size,j_call,v_call,d_call,cdr3_aa,cdr3_nt
.,TRBJ2-1,TRBV7-3,.,CASSLSAAKYNEQFF,TGTGCCAGCAGCTTAAGCGCCGCAAAATACAATGAGCAGTTCTTC
.,TRBJ1-2,TRBV6-1,.,CASSDSGASNYGYTF,TGTGCCAGCAGTGATAGTGGAGCTTCTAACTATGGCTACACCTTC
.,TRBJ2-5,TRBV6-6,TRBD1,CASSSFHRGEETQYF,TGTGCCAGCAGTTCCTTTCACAGGGGGGAAGAGACCCAGTACTTC
.,TRBJ2-7,TRBV30,.,CAWSQVEQYF,TGTGCCTGGAGTCAGGTAGAGCAGTACTTC
.,TRBJ2-1,TRBV19,.,CASSNGGDYNEQFF,TGTGCCAGTAGCAACGGCGGGGACTACAATGAGCAGTTCTTC
.,TRBJ1-1,TRBV5-1,TRBD1,CASSLAPQGAGTEAFF,TGCGCCAGCAGCTTGGCCCCCCAGGGGGCTGGCACTGAAGCTTTCTTT
.,TRBJ2-4,TRBV28,TRBD1,CASSSGDRVANIQYF,TGTGCCAGCAGCTCGGGGGACAGGGTAGCAAACATTCAGTACTTC
once,TRBJ1-6,TRBV6-5,.,CASSYSAGSPLHF,TGTGCCAGCAGTTACTCGGCGGGATCACCCCTCCACTTT
.,TRBJ2-3,TRBV27,.,CASSLSGEATDTQYF,TGTGCCAGCAGTTTGTCGGGGGAGGCCACAGATACGCAGTATTTT
.,TRBJ1-2,TRBV5-4,TRBD1,CASSLPGQGGPYGYTF,TGTGCCAGCAGCCTCCCGGGACAGGGCGGCCCCTATGGCTACACCTTC
.,TRBJ2-1,TRBV27,.,CASSLSTPGYSEQFF,TGTGCCAGCAGTTTATCGACCCCGGGGTACTCTGAGCAGTTCTTC
.,TRBJ1-1,TRBV18,TRBD1,CASSPVKPGGSRDRTEAFF,TGTGCCAGCTCACCAGTTAAGCCAGGGGGCTCCCGTGATAGGACTGAAGCTTTCTTT
.,TRBJ1-1,TRBV28,.,CAIRTSPGPGGEAFF,TGTGCCATCCGCACCTCCCCGGGGCCGGGGGGAGAAGCTTTCTTT
.,TRBJ1-4,TRBV5-4,.,CASSYGPSEGEKLFF,TGTGCCAGCAGTTACGGGCCTTCGGAGGGTGAAAAACTGTTTTTT
.,TRBJ2-3,TRBV3-1/TRBV3-2,TRBD1,CASSLDRGPTDTQYF,TGTGCCAGCAGCCTAGACAGGGGCCCCACAGATACGCAGTATTTT
once,TRBJ2-1,TRBV9,TRBD2,CASTSKLASGSIGNEQFF,TGTGCCAGCACGAGTAAATTGGCTAGCGGGAGTATAGGCAATGAGCAGTTCTTC
once,TRBJ2-5,TRBV10-3,TRBD2,CAINRTSGRPEREETQYF,TGTGCCATCAACCGGACTAGCGGTCGGCCTGAAAGAGAAGAGACCCAGTACTTC
.,TRBJ1-4,TRBV4-3,TRBD1,CASSQVGTGAEKLFF,TGCGCCAGCAGCCAAGTAGGGACAGGGGCTGAAAAACTGTTTTTT
.,TRBJ2-7,TRBV27,.,CASRVGTNDYEQYF,TGTGCCAGCAGGGTCGGAACTAATGATTACGAGCAGTACTTC
.,TRBJ2-1,TRBV10-3,TRBD2,CAISEGTSGSQQFF,TGTGCCATCAGTGAGGGGACTAGCGGGAGCCAGCAGTTCTTC
.,TRBJ2-7,TRBV12-3/TRBV12-4,.,CASSLRGEQYF,TGTGCCAGCAGTTTAAGGGGGGAGCAGTACTTC
.,TRBJ2-7,TRBV3-1/TRBV3-2,.,CASSSTGQGPYEQYF,TGTGCCAGCAGCTCTACAGGGCAGGGCCCCTACGAGCAGTACTTC
.,TRBJ2-6,TRBV10-2,.,CASSSATGTALTGANVLTF,TGCGCCAGCAGCTCAGCGACAGGAACAGCACTTACTGGGGCCAACGTCCTGACTTTC
once,TRBJ2-1,TRBV5-1,.,CASRRAGNYNEQFF,TGCGCCAGCAGACGCGCGGGGAACTACAATGAGCAGTTCTTC
.,TRBJ2-7,TRBV5-4,TRBD2,CASSQESGTKEQYF,TGTGCCAGCAGCCAAGAGTCCGGGACTAAAGAGCAGTACTTC
.,TRBJ2-7,TRBV28,TRBD2,CASKRLAGVYEQYF,TGTGCCAGCAAGCGCCTAGCGGGAGTTTACGAGCAGTACTTC
.,TRBJ2-3,TRBV28,TRBD2,CASSGAGAGTDTQYF,TGTGCCAGCAGTGGGGCGGGAGCGGGCACAGATACGCAGTATTTT
.,TRBJ2-7,TRBV5-1,.,CASSGGGPYEQYF,TGCGCCAGCAGCGGAGGGGGCCCATACGAGCAGTACTTC
.,TRBJ2-5,TRBV5-5,.,CASSSDSIQETQYF,TGTGCCAGCAGCTCCGACAGCATCCAAGAGACCCAGTACTTC
.,TRBJ2-2,TRBV7-7,.,CASSSLAAGELFF,TGTGCTAGCAGCTCCTTAGCGGCCGGGGAGCTGTTTTTT
.,TRBJ1-2,TRBV5-6,.,CASSITSGWKGYGYTF,TGTGCCAGCAGCATTACCTCAGGGTGGAAGGGGTATGGCTACACCTTC
.,TRBJ2-5,TRBV5-6,.,CASSKGGDQETQYF,TGTGCCAGCAGCAAGGGGGGGGACCAAGAGACCCAGTACTTC
.,TRBJ2-7,TRBV27,.,CASSLLGRPHEQYF,TGTGCCAGCAGTTTACTTGGGAGACCCCACGAGCAGTACTTC
.,TRBJ2-3,TRBV15,TRBD2,CATGELAGDTQYF,TGTGCCACGGGGGAACTAGCGGGAGATACGCAGTATTTT
few,TRBJ1-5,TRBV5-8,.,CASSFYREGQPQHF,TGTGCCAGCAGCTTTTACAGGGAGGGACAGCCCCAGCATTTT
.,TRBJ2-3,TRBV5-1,TRBD1,CASSLWGTGGAADTQYF,TGCGCCAGCAGCTTGTGGGGGACAGGGGGCGCGGCGGATACGCAGTATTTT
.,TRBJ2-5,TRBV10-3,.,CATGQNEETQYF,TGTGCCACCGGACAGAACGAAGAGACCCAGTACTTC
.,TRBJ2-5,TRBV12-3/TRBV12-4,TRBD2,CASSLLAGETQYF,TGTGCCAGCAGTTTACTAGCGGGAGAGACCCAGTACTTC
.,TRBJ1-1,TRBV19,.,CASSIGQGGFHTEAFF,TGTGCCAGTAGTATAGGCCAAGGAGGGTTTCACACTGAAGCTTTCTTT
.,TRBJ2-7,TRBV2,TRBD1,CASNQGVGNEQYF,TGTGCCAGCAACCAGGGGGTAGGAAACGAGCAGTACTTC
few,TRBJ1-5,TRBV5-1,TRBD1,CASVWSSDRRSYSNQPQHF,TGCGCCAGCGTGTGGTCTTCGGACAGGCGGAGTTATAGCAATCAGCCCCAGCATTTT
.,TRBJ2-7,TRBV6-1,.,CASSEYLYEQYF,TGTGCCAGCAGTGAATACTTGTACGAGCAGTACTTC
once,TRBJ2-7,TRBV29-1,TRBD1,CSVQGASYEQYF,TGCAGCGTTCAGGGGGCTTCCTACGAGCAGTACTTC
once,TRBJ2-7,TRBV30,TRBD2,CAWTGTSSYEQYF,TGTGCCTGGACCGGGACTAGTTCCTACGAGCAGTACTTC
.,TRBJ1-1,TRBV6-5,TRBD1,CASSLTGQGLGAFF,TGTGCCAGCAGTCTTACCGGACAGGGGTTGGGAGCTTTCTTT
few,TRBJ1-5,TRBV6-4,.,CASSEDVGPRPRNQPQHF,TGTGCCAGCAGTGAGGATGTGGGGCCCCGCCCGCGCAATCAGCCCCAGCATTTT
.,TRBJ1-4,TRBV19,.,CASKVEQGRLSEKLFF,TGTGCCAGTAAGGTGGAACAGGGCCGCCTTAGTGAAAAACTGTTTTTT
.,TRBJ1-2,TRBV28,.,CASAGTAERYTF,TGTGCCAGCGCCGGGACTGCCGAACGCTACACCTTC
.,TRBJ2-7,TRBV27,TRBD1,CASRPTGAYEQYF,TGTGCCAGCAGACCGACAGGGGCGTACGAGCAGTACTTC
.,TRBJ1-1,TRBV7-9,.,CASSLGQSNTEAFF,TGTGCCAGCAGCTTAGGGCAGTCGAACACTGAAGCTTTCTTT
.,TRBJ2-4,TRBV1,.,CTSSHGLAGGFKNIQYF,TGCACCAGCAGCCACGGACTAGCGGGAGGCTTCAAAAACATTCAGTACTTC
once,TRBJ2-7,TRBV18,TRBD1,CASSPSRDSSYEQYF,TGTGCCAGCTCACCATCCCGGGACAGCTCCTACGAGCAGTACTTC
.,TRBJ2-6,TRBV4-1,TRBD1,CASSHRDRDYSGANVLTF,TGCGCCAGCAGCCACCGGGACAGGGATTACTCTGGGGCCAACGTCCTGACTTTC
.,TRBJ1-6,TRBV28,.,CASRRSYNSPLHF,TGTGCCAGCAGGCGGTCCTATAATTCACCCCTCCACTTT